This is a list of T cell receptor beta chains from one sample in a study of T cell changes during pregnancy in multiple sclerosis. Sequencing used immunoSEQ multiplex PCR; TCRdb keeps in-frame clones, though not all of them. The table lists some 80,000 clones, about 94% of them singletons. This specimen was peripheral blood, taken in the third trimester of pregnancy. The receptor set was obtained from a female donor with multiple sclerosis, enrolled in a pregnancy study. The CDR3 runs from the conserved cysteine through the conserved F or W. The D gene is left open where the match is weak. The size entry is marked missing in some rows and otherwise reads once, few, many or a size class.

clone_size: .
d_call: .
v_call: TRBV5-1
cdr3_length: 16
j_call: TRBJ2-6
cdr3_nt: TGCGCCAGCAGCTTGGGGGACAACTCTGGGGCCAACGTCCTGACTTTC
cdr3_aa: CASSLGDNSGANVLTF

clone_size: .
d_call: .
v_call: TRBV5-4
cdr3_length: 14
j_call: TRBJ1-2
cdr3_nt: TGTGCCAGCAGCTCGGGACACCTTAACTATGGCTACACCTTC
cdr3_aa: CASSSGHLNYGYTF

clone_size: .
d_call: TRBD1
v_call: TRBV5-1
cdr3_length: 14
j_call: TRBJ2-7
cdr3_nt: TGCGCCAGCAGCTCACGACAGGGGGCAGGAGAGCAGTACTTC
cdr3_aa: CASSSRQGAGEQYF

clone_size: .
d_call: TRBD2
v_call: TRBV9
cdr3_length: 16
j_call: TRBJ2-7
cdr3_nt: TGTGCCAGCAGCGTCGGACTAGCGGGAAGCTCCTACGAGCAGTACTTC
cdr3_aa: CASSVGLAGSSYEQYF

clone_size: .
d_call: TRBD2
v_call: TRBV6-6
cdr3_length: 15
j_call: TRBJ2-2
cdr3_nt: TGTGCCAGCTTCCTAACTAGCGGACTTACCGGGGAGCTGTTTTTT
cdr3_aa: CASFLTSGLTGELFF

clone_size: medium-sized
d_call: .
v_call: TRBV2
cdr3_length: 16
j_call: TRBJ1-5
cdr3_nt: TGTGCCAGCAGTATTGTTCAGTCAGGGAACAATCAGCCCCAGCATTTT
cdr3_aa: CASSIVQSGNNQPQHF

clone_size: .
d_call: .
v_call: TRBV5-1
cdr3_length: 15
j_call: TRBJ2-2
cdr3_nt: TGCGCCAGCAGCTTAACCGGGACAAACACCGGGGAGCTGTTTTTT
cdr3_aa: CASSLTGTNTGELFF

clone_size: .
d_call: TRBD1
v_call: TRBV9
cdr3_length: 14
j_call: TRBJ1-2
cdr3_nt: TGTGCCAGCAGCGTAGGACAGGGGAGCTATGGCTACACCTTC
cdr3_aa: CASSVGQGSYGYTF

clone_size: .
d_call: TRBD1
v_call: TRBV27
cdr3_length: 17
j_call: TRBJ2-3
cdr3_nt: TGTGCCAGCAGTTCCCCCTCCCGGGACAGACGCACAGATACGCAGTATTTT
cdr3_aa: CASSSPSRDRRTDTQYF

clone_size: .
d_call: .
v_call: TRBV10-3
cdr3_length: 13
j_call: TRBJ1-4
cdr3_nt: TGTGCCATCAGTCTACGCCGTAATGAAAAACTGTTTTTT
cdr3_aa: CAISLRRNEKLFF

clone_size: .
d_call: .
v_call: TRBV27
cdr3_length: 14
j_call: TRBJ2-4
cdr3_nt: TGTGCCAGCAGTTTAAGGCAGGGGCTAAACATTCAGTACTTC
cdr3_aa: CASSLRQGLNIQYF

clone_size: .
d_call: TRBD1
v_call: TRBV6-5
cdr3_length: 15
j_call: TRBJ1-1
cdr3_nt: TGTGCCAGCAGTTACTCCGGACAGGGAGGGACTGAAGCTTTCTTT
cdr3_aa: CASSYSGQGGTEAFF

clone_size: .
d_call: TRBD1
v_call: TRBV10-2
cdr3_length: 14
j_call: TRBJ1-2
cdr3_nt: TGCGCCAGCAGTGAAGTGGACAGGAACTATGGCTACACCTTC
cdr3_aa: CASSEVDRNYGYTF

clone_size: few
d_call: TRBD1
v_call: TRBV7-8
cdr3_length: 14
j_call: TRBJ1-6
cdr3_nt: TGTGCCAGCAGCTGGCAGACAGGGGATTCACCCCTCCACTTT
cdr3_aa: CASSWQTGDSPLHF

clone_size: .
d_call: .
v_call: TRBV14
cdr3_length: 17
j_call: TRBJ1-2
cdr3_nt: TGTGCCAGCAGCCCCTACGGGCCGACAGAAGCAAACTATGGCTACACCTTC
cdr3_aa: CASSPYGPTEANYGYTF

clone_size: .
d_call: .
v_call: TRBV7-9
cdr3_length: 15
j_call: TRBJ2-5
cdr3_nt: TGTGCAAGCGAGGCCATAGTAGGGGGCCAAGAGACCCAGTACTTC
cdr3_aa: CASEAIVGGQETQYF

clone_size: .
d_call: .
v_call: TRBV6-1
cdr3_length: 14
j_call: TRBJ2-3
cdr3_nt: TGTGCCAGCAGTGAACCCCGTGGGGGGGATACGCAGTATTTT
cdr3_aa: CASSEPRGGDTQYF

clone_size: once
d_call: TRBD1
v_call: TRBV7-6
cdr3_length: 14
j_call: TRBJ2-1
cdr3_nt: TGTGCCAGCAGCTCGGGACAGGGTATTAATGAGCAGTTCTTC
cdr3_aa: CASSSGQGINEQFF

clone_size: .
d_call: TRBD1
v_call: TRBV19
cdr3_length: 14
j_call: TRBJ2-7
cdr3_nt: TGTGCCAGTAGACCGGACAGGGGGCCCTACGAGCAGTACTTC
cdr3_aa: CASRPDRGPYEQYF

clone_size: .
d_call: TRBD2
v_call: TRBV6-5
cdr3_length: 15
j_call: TRBJ2-1
cdr3_nt: TGTGCCAGCAGTTACTCTAGCGGGGCGGTGGATGAGCAGTTCTTC
cdr3_aa: CASSYSSGAVDEQFF

clone_size: .
d_call: .
v_call: TRBV19
cdr3_length: 16
j_call: TRBJ1-5
cdr3_nt: TGTGCCAGTAGTTCCCGACTTGGTTATAGCAATCAGCCCCAGCATTTT
cdr3_aa: CASSSRLGYSNQPQHF

clone_size: .
d_call: .
v_call: TRBV9
cdr3_length: 15
j_call: TRBJ1-3
cdr3_nt: TGTGCCAGCAGCCCCTTTAGTGTCTCTGGAAACACCATATATTTT
cdr3_aa: CASSPFSVSGNTIYF

clone_size: .
d_call: .
v_call: TRBV2
cdr3_length: 13
j_call: TRBJ1-1
cdr3_nt: TGTGCCAGCGGACAGTTTGGGAACACTGAAGCTTTCTTT
cdr3_aa: CASGQFGNTEAFF

clone_size: .
d_call: TRBD1
v_call: TRBV5-6
cdr3_length: 15
j_call: TRBJ1-6
cdr3_nt: TGTGCCAGCAGCTTGTACGGGACAGTTAATTCACCCCTCCACTTT
cdr3_aa: CASSLYGTVNSPLHF

clone_size: .
d_call: TRBD1
v_call: TRBV11-2
cdr3_length: 13
j_call: TRBJ1-1
cdr3_nt: TGTGCCAGCAGCTGGACAGGGGACACTGAAGCTTTCTTT
cdr3_aa: CASSWTGDTEAFF

clone_size: .
d_call: .
v_call: TRBV4-1
cdr3_length: 17
j_call: TRBJ1-2
cdr3_nt: TGCGCCAGCAGCCAAGAAGCCACAGGGTCTCGGTTCTATGGCTACACCTTC
cdr3_aa: CASSQEATGSRFYGYTF

clone_size: .
d_call: .
v_call: TRBV27
cdr3_length: 14
j_call: TRBJ1-3
cdr3_nt: TGTGCCAGCAGTCCACAGGGTGTAAGAAACACCATATATTTT
cdr3_aa: CASSPQGVRNTIYF

clone_size: .
d_call: TRBD2
v_call: TRBV2
cdr3_length: 16
j_call: TRBJ2-7
cdr3_nt: TGTGCCAGCAGTTTCCGACTAGCGGGGGTATCCTACGAGCAGTACTTC
cdr3_aa: CASSFRLAGVSYEQYF

clone_size: .
d_call: TRBD1
v_call: TRBV6-5
cdr3_length: 15
j_call: TRBJ1-1
cdr3_nt: TGTGCCAGCATTCGGTTAGGGACAGGGGACACTGAAGCTTTCTTT
cdr3_aa: CASIRLGTGDTEAFF

clone_size: .
d_call: TRBD1
v_call: TRBV19
cdr3_length: 18
j_call: TRBJ1-4
cdr3_nt: TGTGCCAGTAGTCTTACCGGGACAGGCAGGCCCCCGAGGGAAAAACTGTTTTTT
cdr3_aa: CASSLTGTGRPPREKLFF

clone_size: .
d_call: .
v_call: TRBV9
cdr3_length: 14
j_call: TRBJ1-2
cdr3_nt: TGTGCCAGCAGCGTAGGAGGCGGGAACTATGGCTACACCTTC
cdr3_aa: CASSVGGGNYGYTF

clone_size: .
d_call: .
v_call: TRBV28
cdr3_length: 15
j_call: TRBJ2-5
cdr3_nt: TGTGCCAGCAGGAGTGGAATAACAGTCCAAGAGACCCAGTACTTC
cdr3_aa: CASRSGITVQETQYF

clone_size: .
d_call: .
v_call: TRBV10-2
cdr3_length: 18
j_call: TRBJ1-4
cdr3_nt: TGCGCCAGCAGTGATCTCACCCCTCCACAGGGAACGGAAGAAAAACTGTTTTTT
cdr3_aa: CASSDLTPPQGTEEKLFF

clone_size: .
d_call: TRBD1
v_call: TRBV29-1
cdr3_length: 14
j_call: TRBJ2-1
cdr3_nt: TGCAGCGTTTACCGTGTGGGACAGGGCGATGAGCAGTTCTTC
cdr3_aa: CSVYRVGQGDEQFF

clone_size: .
d_call: .
v_call: TRBV27
cdr3_length: 15
j_call: TRBJ1-6
cdr3_nt: TGTGCCAGCAGAGAAACATGGTCCTATAATTCACCCCTCCACTTT
cdr3_aa: CASRETWSYNSPLHF